This T cell receptor beta chain derives from a study of somatic mutations in cytotoxic T cells in rheumatoid arthritis. About the study: Some V beta antibody-stained T-cell populations were flow-sorted at nearly 100% purity, including V beta1+ cells sequenced for TCRB.

Germline V gene lookup returns CDR1 MNHNS and CDR2 SASEGT. Trimming took off 2 bases at V and 6 bases at J, with 13 bases between the two ends. The CDR3 runs 14 residues. This clone was counted once. The antigen remains unidentified. Findings and limits, study-wide: The largest CD8+ clone made up over 20% of CD8+ cells in about an eighth of the 65 patients.

Measured with immunoSEQ multiplex PCR; TCRdb has only the in-frame clones, and not every one. The sample has about 25,000 clones; over 80% are singletons. The TCR was taken from a middle-aged man in good health. Sequenced material: CD8+ T cells sorted from blood. This chain uses TRBV6-1 with TRBJ1-2; a possible D gene is TRBD1 (6 bases). CDR3 sequence (DNA): TGTGCCAGCAGTGAATCACAGGGTAGGGATGGCTACACCTTC. It specifies CASSESQGRDGYTF.